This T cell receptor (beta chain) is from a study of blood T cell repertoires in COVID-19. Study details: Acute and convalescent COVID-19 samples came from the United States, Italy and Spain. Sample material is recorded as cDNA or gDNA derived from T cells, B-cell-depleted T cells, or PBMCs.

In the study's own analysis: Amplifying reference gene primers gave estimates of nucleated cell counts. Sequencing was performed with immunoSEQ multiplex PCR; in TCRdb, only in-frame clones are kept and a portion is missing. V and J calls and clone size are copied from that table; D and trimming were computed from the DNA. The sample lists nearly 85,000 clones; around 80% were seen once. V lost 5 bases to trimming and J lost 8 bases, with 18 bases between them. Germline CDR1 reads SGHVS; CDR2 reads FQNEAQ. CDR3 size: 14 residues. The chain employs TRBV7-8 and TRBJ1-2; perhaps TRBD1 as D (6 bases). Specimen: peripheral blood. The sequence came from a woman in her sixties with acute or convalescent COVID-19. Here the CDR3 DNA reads TGTGCCAGCAGCAACCGGACAGCAGCCGAGGGCTACACCTTC. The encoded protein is CASSNRTAAEGYTF.